The clone carrying this TCR beta chain showed up just once. Antigen specificity is unknown. The repertoire was sequenced with immunoSEQ multiplex PCR; TCRdb's copy has only in-frame clones and lacks some. This table holds some 2.4 million clones, approximately 93% found once. The data stem from a study of shared clonotypes between healthy human individuals. Points from the study as a whole: Rarefaction curves obtained for sorted subsets showed sequencing incomplete despite large depth. The authors expected sequencing depth to affect clonotype sharing among donors. With few donors, the genetic and exposure-history diversity represented was limited.

The CDR3 consists of 18 residues. The germline V gene encodes CDR1 MNHEY and CDR2 SMNVEV (reference sequence). V was pared by 0 bases and J by 6 bases, with 12 bases of the junction left unmatched. Specimen: naive CD4+ T cells from PBMCs. Regarding subset: CD45RA+ positively selected. This clonotype was obtained from a man younger than 30 in good health. Some clones in this sample may be carry-over from other donors' samples. V usage is TRBV27 and J usage is TRBJ1-5; 9 bases fit TRBD1. The CDR3 reads CASSLSSTWTGEVQPQHF. For the CDR3, the DNA is TGTGCCAGCAGTTTATCATCGACTTGGACAGGGGAAGTTCAGCCCCAGCATTTT.